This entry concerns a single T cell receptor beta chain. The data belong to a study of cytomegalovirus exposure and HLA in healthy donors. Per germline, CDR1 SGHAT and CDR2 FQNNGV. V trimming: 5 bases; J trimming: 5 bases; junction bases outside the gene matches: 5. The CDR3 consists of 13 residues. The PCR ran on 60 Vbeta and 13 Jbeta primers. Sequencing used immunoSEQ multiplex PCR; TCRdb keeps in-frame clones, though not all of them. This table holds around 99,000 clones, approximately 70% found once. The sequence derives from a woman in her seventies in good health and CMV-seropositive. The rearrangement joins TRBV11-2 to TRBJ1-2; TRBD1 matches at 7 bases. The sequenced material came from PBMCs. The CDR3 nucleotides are TGTGCCAGCAGCCCTGGACAGGTATATGGCTACACCTTC. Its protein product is CASSPGQVYGYTF.